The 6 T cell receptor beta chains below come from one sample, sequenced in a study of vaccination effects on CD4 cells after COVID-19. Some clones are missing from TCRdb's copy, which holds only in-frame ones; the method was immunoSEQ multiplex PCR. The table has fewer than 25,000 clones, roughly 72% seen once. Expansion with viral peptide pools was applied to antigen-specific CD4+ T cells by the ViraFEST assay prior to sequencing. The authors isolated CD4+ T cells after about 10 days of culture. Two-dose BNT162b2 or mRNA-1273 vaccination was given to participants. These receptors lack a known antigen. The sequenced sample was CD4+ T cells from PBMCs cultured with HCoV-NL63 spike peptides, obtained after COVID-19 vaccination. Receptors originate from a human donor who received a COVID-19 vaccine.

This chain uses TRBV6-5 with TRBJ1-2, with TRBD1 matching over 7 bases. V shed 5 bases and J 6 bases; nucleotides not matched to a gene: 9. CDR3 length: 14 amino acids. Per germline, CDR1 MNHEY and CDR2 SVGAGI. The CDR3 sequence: CASSSPGTVDGYTF. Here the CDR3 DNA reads TGTGCCAGCAGTAGCCCCGGGACAGTTGATGGCTACACCTTC.

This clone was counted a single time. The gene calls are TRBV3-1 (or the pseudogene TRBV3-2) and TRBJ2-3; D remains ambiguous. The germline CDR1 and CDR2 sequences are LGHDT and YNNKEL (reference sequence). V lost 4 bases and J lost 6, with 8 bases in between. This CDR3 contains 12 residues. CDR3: CASSPGADTQYF. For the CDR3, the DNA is TGTGCCAGCAGCCCCGGTGCGGATACGCAGTATTTT.

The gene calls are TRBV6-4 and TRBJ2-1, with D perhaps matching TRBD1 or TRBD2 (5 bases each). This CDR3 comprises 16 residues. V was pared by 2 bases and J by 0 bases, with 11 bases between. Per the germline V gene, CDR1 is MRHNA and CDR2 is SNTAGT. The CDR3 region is CASSDQGVSSYNEQFF. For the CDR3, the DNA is TGTGCCAGCAGTGACCAGGGAGTAAGCTCCTACAATGAGCAGTTCTTC.

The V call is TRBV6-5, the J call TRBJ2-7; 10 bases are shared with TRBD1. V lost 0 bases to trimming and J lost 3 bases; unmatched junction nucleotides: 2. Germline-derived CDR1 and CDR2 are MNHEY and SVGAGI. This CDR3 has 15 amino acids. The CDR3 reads CASSYSGQGVYEQYF. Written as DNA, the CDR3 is TGTGCCAGCAGTTACTCTGGACAGGGGGTCTACGAGCAGTACTTC.

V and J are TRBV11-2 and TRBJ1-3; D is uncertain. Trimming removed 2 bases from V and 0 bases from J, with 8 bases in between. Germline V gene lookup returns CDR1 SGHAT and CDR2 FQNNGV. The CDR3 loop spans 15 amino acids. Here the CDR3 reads CASSLSTSSGNTIYF. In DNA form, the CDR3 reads TGTGCCAGCAGCTTATCGACAAGCTCTGGAAACACCATATATTTT. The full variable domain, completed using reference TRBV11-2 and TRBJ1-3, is EAGVAQSPRYKIIEKRQSVAFWCNPISGHATLYWYQQILGQGPKLLIQFQNNGVVDDSQLPKDRFSAERLKGVDSTLKIQPAKLEDSAVYLCASSLSTSSGNTIYFGEGSWLTVV.

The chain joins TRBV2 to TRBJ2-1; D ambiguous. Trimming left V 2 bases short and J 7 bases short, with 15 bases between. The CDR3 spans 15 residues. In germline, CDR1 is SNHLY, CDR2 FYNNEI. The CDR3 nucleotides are TGTGCCAGCAGTGAAACCTATCTTACCAAGAATGAGCAGTTCTTC. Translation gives CASSETYLTKNEQFF.